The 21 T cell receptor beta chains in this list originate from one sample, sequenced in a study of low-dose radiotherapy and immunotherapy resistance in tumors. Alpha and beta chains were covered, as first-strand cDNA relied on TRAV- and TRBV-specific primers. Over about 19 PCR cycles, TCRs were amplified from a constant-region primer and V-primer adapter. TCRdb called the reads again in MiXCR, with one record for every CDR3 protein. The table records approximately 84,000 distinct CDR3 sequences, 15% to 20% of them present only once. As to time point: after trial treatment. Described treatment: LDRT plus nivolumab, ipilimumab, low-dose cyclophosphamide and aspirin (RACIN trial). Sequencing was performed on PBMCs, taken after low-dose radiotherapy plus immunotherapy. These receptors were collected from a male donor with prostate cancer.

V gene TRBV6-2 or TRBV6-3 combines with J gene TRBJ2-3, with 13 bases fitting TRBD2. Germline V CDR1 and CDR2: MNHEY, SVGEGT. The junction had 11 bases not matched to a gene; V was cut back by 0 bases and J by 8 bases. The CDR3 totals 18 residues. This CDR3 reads CASSYSWPGLAGVRTQYF. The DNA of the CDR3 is TGTGCCAGCAGTTACTCGTGGCCCGGACTAGCGGGAGTTCGTACGCAGTATTTT.

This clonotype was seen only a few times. CDR3 DNA sequence: TGTGCCAGCAGCTTCGACGCCGGGGAGCTGTTTTTT. Translation gives CASSFDAGELFF. The J gene is TRBJ2-2, the V gene TRBV11-2; D is ambiguous. Germline assignment: CDR1 SGHAT and CDR2 FQNNGV. There are 12 residues in the CDR3. The germline V and J ends were trimmed by 3 bases and 6 bases, with 5 bases remaining between them.

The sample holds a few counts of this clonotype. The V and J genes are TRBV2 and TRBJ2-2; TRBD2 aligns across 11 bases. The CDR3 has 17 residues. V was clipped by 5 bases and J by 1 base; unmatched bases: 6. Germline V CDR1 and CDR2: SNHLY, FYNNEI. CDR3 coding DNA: TGTGCCAGCAGTCTCTTAGGGACTAGCGGGAACACCGGGGAGCTGTTTTTT. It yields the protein CASSLLGTSGNTGELFF.

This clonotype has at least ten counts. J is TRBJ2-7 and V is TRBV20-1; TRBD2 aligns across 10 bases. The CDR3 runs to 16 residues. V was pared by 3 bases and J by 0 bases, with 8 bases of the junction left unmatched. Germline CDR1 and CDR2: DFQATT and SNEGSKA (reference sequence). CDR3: CSARAATSGNSYEQYF. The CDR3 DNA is TGCAGTGCTAGGGCGGCAACTAGCGGGAACTCCTACGAGCAGTACTTC.

CDR3 sequence: CASSQGGSWRPGNQPQHF. CDR3 bases: TGTGCCAGCAGTCAGGGGGGGTCGTGGAGGCCTGGCAATCAGCCCCAGCATTTT. The chain recombines TRBV12-3 or TRBV12-4 with TRBJ1-5, with 7 bases lining up with TRBD1. This CDR3 has 18 amino acids. J was trimmed by 2 bases and V by 5 bases; bases with no gene match: 15.

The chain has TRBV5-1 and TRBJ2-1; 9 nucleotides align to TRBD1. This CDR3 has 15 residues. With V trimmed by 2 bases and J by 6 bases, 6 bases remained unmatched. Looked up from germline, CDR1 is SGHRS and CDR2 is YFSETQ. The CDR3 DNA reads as TGCGCCAGCAGCTTAACGGGACAGGGCCTCAATGAGCAGTTCTTC. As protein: CASSLTGQGLNEQFF. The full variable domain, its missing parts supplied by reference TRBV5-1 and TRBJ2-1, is KAGVTQTPRYLIKTRGQQVTLSCSPISGHRSVSWYQQTPGQGLQFLFEYFSETQRNKGNFPGRFSGRQFSNSRSEMNVSTLELGDSALYLCASSLTGQGLNEQFFGPGTRLTVL.

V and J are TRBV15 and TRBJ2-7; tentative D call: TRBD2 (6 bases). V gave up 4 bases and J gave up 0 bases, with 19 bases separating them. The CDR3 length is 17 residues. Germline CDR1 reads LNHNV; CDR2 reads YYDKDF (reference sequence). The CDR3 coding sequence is TGTGCCACCAGCACATACGGTAGCGGCCGAAGCTCCTACGAGCAGTACTTC. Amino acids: CATSTYGSGRSSYEQYF.

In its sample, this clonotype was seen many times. The CDR3 coding sequence is TGTGCCAGCATAAGACTAGCGGGGGAAGAGCAGTTCTTC. This translates into CASIRLAGEEQFF. The chain employs TRBV27 and TRBJ2-1, with 12 nucleotides matching TRBD2. This CDR3 is 13 amino acids long. V shed 7 bases, J shed 10 bases, and the junction held 5 bases outside the gene matches. CDR1 and CDR2 (germline): MNHEY, SMNVEV (reference sequence).

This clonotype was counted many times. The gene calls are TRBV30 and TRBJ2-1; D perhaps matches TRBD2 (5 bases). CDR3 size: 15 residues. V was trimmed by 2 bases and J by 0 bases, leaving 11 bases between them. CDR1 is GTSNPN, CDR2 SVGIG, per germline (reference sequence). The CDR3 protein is CAWSSGFSSYNEQFF. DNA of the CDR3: TGTGCCTGGAGTAGCGGCTTTAGCTCCTACAATGAGCAGTTCTTC.

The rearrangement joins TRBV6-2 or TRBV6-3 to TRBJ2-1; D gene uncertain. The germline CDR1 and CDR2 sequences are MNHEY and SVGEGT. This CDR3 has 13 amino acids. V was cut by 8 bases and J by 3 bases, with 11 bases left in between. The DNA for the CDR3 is TGTGCCAGCGGGAAGGGAAACTACAATGAGCAGTTCTTC. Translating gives CASGKGNYNEQFF.

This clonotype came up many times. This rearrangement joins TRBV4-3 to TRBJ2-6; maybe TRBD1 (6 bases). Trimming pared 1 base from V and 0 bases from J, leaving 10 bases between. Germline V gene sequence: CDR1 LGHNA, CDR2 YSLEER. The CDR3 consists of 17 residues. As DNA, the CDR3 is TGCGCCAGCAGCCAAGCCCTGGACAGCTCTGGGGCCAACGTCCTGACTTTC. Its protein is CASSQALDSSGANVLTF.

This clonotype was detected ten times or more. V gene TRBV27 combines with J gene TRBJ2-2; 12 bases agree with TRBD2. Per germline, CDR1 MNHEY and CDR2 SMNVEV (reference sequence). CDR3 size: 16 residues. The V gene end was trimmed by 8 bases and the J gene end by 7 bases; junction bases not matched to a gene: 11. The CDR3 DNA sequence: TGTGCCAGCCATAGTCGACTAGCGGGAGCGGTCGGGGAGCTGTTTTTT. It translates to CASHSRLAGAVGELFF.

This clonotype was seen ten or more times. CDR3 sequence: CASSFTGGAASQPQHF. As DNA, the CDR3 is TGTGCCAGCAGCTTTACAGGGGGGGCTGCAAGTCAGCCCCAGCATTTT. The gene calls are TRBV7-8 and TRBJ1-5, with 8 positions matching TRBD1. From germline, CDR1 is SGHVS and CDR2 FQNEAQ. The V gene end was trimmed by 3 bases and the J gene end by 6 bases; junction bases not matched to a gene: 10. The CDR3 consists of 16 residues.

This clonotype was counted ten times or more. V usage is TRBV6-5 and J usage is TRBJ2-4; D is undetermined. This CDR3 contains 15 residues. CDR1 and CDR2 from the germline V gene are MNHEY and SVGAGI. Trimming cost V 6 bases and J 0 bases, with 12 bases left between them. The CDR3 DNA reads TGTGCCAGCAGCCCCGATGGGGTAGCCAAAAACATTCAGTACTTC. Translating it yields CASSPDGVAKNIQYF.

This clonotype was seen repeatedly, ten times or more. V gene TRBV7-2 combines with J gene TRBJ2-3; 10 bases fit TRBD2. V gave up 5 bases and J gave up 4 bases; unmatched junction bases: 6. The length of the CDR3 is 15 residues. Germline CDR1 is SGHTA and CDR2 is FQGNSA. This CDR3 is CASSRWGLASDTQYF. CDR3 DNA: TGTGCCAGCAGCCGATGGGGACTAGCGTCAGATACGCAGTATTTT.

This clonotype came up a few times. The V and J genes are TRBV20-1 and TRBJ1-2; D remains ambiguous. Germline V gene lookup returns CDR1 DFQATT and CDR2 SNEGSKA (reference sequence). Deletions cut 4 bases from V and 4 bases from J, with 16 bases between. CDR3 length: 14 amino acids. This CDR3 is CSATPPGISYGYTF. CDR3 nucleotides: TGCAGTGCTACCCCCCCCGGTATCAGCTATGGCTACACCTTC.

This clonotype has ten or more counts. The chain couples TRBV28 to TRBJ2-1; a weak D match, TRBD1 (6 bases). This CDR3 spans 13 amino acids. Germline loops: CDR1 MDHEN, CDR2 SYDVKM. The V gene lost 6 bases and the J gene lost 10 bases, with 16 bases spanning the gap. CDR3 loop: CASSPINRVEQFF. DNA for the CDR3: TGTGCCAGCAGCCCCATAAACAGGGTCGAGCAGTTCTTC.

In nucleotides, the CDR3 is TGTGCCAGCAGCTTGGGCGGACCCAAGGAGACCCAGTACTTC. This encodes CASSLGGPKETQYF. The chain carries TRBV5-6 and TRBJ2-5; D not resolved. The CDR3 runs 14 residues. Trimming took off 0 bases at V and 5 bases at J, with 11 bases between the two ends. Germline V gene sequence: CDR1 SGHDT, CDR2 YYEEEE.

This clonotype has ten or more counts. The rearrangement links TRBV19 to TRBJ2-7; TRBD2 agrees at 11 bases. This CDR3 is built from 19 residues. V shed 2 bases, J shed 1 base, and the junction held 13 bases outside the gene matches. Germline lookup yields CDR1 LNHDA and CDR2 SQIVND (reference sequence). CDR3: CASSIQAPVSGGASYEQYF. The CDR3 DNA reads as TGTGCCAGTAGTATACAAGCCCCGGTTAGCGGGGGGGCTTCCTACGAGCAGTACTTC.

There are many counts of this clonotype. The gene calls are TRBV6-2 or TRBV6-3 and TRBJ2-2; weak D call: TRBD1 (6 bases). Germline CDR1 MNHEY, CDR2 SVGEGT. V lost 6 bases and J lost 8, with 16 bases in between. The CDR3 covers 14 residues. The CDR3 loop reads CASRGDQGSGELFF. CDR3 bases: TGTGCCAGCAGGGGGGACCAGGGGTCGGGGGAGCTGTTTTTT.

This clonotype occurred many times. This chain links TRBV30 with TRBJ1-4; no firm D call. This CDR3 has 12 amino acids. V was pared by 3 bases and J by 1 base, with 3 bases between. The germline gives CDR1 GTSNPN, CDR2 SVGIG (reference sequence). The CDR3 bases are TGTGCCTGGAGCGGAACTAATGAAAAACTGTTTTTT. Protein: CAWSGTNEKLFF. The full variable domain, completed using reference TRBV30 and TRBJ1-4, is SQTIHQWPATLVQPVGSPLSLECTVEGTSNPNLYWYRQAAGRGLQLLFYSVGIGQISSEVPQNLSASRPQDRQFILSSKKLLLSDSGFYLCAWSGTNEKLFFGSGTQLSVL.